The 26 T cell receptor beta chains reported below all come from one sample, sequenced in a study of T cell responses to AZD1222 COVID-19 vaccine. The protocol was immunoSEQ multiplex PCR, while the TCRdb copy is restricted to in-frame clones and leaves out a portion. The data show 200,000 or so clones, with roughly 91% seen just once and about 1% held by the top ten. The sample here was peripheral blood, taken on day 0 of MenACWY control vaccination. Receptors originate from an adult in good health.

In DNA form, the CDR3 reads TGCGCCAGCAGCCAAGACGTTTCACATCATCAGCCCCAGCATTTT. Translated, it gives CASSQDVSHHQPQHF. This chain connects TRBV4-3 to TRBJ1-5, with D uncertain. CDR3 length: 15 residues. CDR1 and CDR2 from the germline V gene are LGHNA and YSLEER. Trimming stripped 0 bases from V and 5 bases from J, with 11 bases between.

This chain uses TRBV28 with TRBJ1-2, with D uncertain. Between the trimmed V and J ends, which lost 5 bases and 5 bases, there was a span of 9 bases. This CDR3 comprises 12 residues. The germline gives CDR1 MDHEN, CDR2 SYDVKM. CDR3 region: CASSRLRYGYTF. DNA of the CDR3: TGTGCCAGCAGTCGCCTTAGGTATGGCTACACCTTC.

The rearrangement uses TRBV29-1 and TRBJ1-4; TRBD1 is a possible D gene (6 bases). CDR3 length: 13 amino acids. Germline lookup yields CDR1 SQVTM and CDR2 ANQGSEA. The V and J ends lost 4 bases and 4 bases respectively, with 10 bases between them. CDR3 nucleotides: TGCAGCGTTGTGGGGGGGCGTAATGAAAAACTGTTTTTT. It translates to CSVVGGRNEKLFF.

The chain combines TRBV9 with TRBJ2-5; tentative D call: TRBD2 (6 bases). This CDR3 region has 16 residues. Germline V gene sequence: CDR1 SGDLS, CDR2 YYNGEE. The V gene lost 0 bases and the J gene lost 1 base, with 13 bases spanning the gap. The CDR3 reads CASSVATGDSQETQYF. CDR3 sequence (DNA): TGTGCCAGCAGCGTAGCTACTGGGGACTCCCAAGAGACCCAGTACTTC.

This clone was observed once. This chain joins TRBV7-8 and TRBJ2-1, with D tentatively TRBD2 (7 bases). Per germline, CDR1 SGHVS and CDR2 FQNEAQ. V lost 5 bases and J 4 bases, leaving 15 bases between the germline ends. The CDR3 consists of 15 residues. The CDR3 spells CASSLGRGPYNEQFF. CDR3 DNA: TGTGCCAGCAGCCTCGGGCGGGGGCCTTACAATGAGCAGTTCTTC.

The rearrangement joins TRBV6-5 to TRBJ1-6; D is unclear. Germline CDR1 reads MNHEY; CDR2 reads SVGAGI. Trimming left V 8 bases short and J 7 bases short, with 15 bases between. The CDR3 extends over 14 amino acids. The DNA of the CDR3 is TGTGCCAGCTCAAGTCTGGGTTACAATTCACCCCTCCACTTT. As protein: CASSSLGYNSPLHF.

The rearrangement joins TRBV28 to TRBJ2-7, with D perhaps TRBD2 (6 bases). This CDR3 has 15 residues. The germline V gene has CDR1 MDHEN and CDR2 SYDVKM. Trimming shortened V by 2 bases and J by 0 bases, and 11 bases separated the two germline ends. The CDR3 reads CASSLTRGSSYEQYF. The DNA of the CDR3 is TGTGCCAGCAGTTTAACACGGGGGAGCTCCTACGAGCAGTACTTC.

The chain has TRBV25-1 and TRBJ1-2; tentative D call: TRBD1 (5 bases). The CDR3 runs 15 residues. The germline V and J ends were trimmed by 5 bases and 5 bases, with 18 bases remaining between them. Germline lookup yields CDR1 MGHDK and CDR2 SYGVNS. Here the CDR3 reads CASSPYGGGPYGYTF. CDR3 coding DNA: TGTGCCAGCAGTCCATACGGGGGAGGGCCTTATGGCTACACCTTC.

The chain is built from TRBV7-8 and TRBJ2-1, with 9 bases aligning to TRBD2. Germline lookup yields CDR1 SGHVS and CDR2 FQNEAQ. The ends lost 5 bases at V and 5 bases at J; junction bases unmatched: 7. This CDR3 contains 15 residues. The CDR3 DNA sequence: TGTGCCAGCAGCAGGTTTAGCGGGGGTAACAATGAGCAGTTCTTC. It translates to CASSRFSGGNNEQFF.

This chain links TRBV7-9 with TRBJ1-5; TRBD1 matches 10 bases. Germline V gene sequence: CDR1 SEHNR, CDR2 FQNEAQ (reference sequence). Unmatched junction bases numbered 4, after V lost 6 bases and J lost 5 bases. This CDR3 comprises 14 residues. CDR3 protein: CASRPGTGDQPQHF. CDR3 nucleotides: TGTGCCAGCAGGCCCGGGACAGGGGATCAGCCCCAGCATTTT.

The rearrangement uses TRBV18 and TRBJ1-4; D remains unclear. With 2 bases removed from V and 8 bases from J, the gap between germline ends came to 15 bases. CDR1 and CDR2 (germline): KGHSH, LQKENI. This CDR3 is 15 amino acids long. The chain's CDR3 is CASSPGGSPKEKLFF. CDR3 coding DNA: TGTGCCAGCTCACCAGGTGGGAGCCCGAAGGAAAAACTGTTTTTT.

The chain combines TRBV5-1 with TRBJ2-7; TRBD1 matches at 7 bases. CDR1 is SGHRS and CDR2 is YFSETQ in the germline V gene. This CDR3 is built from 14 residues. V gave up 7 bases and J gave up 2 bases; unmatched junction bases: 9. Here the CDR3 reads CASSGTVDPYEQYF. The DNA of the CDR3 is TGCGCCAGCTCCGGGACAGTGGACCCCTACGAGCAGTACTTC.

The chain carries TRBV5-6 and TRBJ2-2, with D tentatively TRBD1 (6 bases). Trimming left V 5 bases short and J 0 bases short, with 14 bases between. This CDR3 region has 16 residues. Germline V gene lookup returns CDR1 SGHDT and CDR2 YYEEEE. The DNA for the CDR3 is TGTGCCAGCAGATATAAAGACAGGTCGAACACCGGGGAGCTGTTTTTT. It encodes CASRYKDRSNTGELFF.

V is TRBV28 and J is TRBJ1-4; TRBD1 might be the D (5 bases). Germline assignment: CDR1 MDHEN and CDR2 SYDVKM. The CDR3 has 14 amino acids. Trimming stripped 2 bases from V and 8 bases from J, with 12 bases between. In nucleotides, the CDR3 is TGTGCCAGCAGTTTAAGGCAGGGCAAAGAAAAACTGTTTTTT. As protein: CASSLRQGKEKLFF.

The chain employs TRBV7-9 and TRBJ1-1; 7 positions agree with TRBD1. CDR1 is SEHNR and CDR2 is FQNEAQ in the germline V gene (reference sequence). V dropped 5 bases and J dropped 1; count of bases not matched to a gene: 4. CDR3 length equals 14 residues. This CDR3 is CASSHYRGNTEAFF. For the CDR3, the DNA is TGTGCCAGCAGCCATTACAGGGGGAACACTGAAGCTTTCTTT.

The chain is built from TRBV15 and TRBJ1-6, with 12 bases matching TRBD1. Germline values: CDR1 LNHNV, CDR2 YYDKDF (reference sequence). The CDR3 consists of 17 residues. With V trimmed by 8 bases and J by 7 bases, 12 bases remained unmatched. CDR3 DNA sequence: TGTGCCACCGGGAAGTGGGGGACAGGGGGCGACAATTCACCCCTCCACTTT. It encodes CATGKWGTGGDNSPLHF.

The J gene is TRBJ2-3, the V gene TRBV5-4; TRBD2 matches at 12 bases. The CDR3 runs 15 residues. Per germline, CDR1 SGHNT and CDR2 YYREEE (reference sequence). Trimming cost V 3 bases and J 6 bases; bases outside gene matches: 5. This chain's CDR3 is CASSSSGGALDTQYF. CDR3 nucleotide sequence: TGTGCCAGCAGCTCTAGCGGGGGGGCACTCGATACGCAGTATTTT.

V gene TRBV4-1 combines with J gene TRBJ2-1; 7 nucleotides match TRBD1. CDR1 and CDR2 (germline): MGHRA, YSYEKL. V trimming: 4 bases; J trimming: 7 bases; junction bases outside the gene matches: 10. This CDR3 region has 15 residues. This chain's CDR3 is CASSRTGTEVNEQFF. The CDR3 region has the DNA TGCGCCAGCAGCCGCACCGGGACAGAGGTGAATGAGCAGTTCTTC.

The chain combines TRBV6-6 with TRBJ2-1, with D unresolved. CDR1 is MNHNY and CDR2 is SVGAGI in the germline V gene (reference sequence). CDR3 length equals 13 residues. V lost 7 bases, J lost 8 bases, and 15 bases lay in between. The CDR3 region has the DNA TGTGCCAGCACCCCCTCCGGTATGTATGAGCAGTTCTTC. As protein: CASTPSGMYEQFF.

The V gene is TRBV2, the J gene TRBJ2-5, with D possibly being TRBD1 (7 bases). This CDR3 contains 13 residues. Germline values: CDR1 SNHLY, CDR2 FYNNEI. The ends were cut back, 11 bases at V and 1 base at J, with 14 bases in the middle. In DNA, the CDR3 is TGTGCCGGATCCCAGGGGGGCCAAGAGACCCAGTACTTC. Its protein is CAGSQGGQETQYF.

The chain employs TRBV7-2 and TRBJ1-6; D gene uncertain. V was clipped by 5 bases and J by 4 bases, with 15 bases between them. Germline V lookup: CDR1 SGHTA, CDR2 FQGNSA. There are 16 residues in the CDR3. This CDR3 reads CASSPAWGGYNSPLHF. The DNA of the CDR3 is TGTGCCAGCAGCCCCGCTTGGGGAGGGTATAATTCACCCCTCCACTTT.

The chain's CDR3 is CASSLSPGTGEAFF. CDR3 DNA sequence: TGCGCCAGCAGCTTGAGTCCCGGGACAGGGGAAGCTTTCTTT. This chain joins TRBV5-1 and TRBJ1-1; 9 bases map to TRBD1. The CDR3 totals 14 residues. Germline V gene data show CDR1 as SGHRS and CDR2 as YFSETQ. V lost 1 base to trimming and J lost 8 bases; unmatched junction nucleotides: 6.

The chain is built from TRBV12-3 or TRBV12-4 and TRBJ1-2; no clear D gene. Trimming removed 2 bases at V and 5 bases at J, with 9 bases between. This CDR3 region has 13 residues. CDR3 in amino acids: CASSLSSQYGYTF. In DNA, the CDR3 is TGTGCCAGCAGTTTATCCAGTCAATATGGCTACACCTTC.

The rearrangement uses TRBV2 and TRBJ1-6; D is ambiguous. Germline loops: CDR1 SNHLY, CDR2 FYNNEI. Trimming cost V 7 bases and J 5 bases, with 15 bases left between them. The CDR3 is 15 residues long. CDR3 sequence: CASNFKSSDNSPLHF. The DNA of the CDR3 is TGTGCCAGCAATTTCAAGTCCTCGGATAATTCACCCCTCCACTTT.

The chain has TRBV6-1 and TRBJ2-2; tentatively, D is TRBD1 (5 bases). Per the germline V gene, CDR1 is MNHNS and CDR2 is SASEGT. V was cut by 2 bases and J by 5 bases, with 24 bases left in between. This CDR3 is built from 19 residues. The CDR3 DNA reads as TGTGCCAGCAGTGAAATAGGTTTTAATGGGCAGGGATTAACCGGGGAGCTGTTTTTT. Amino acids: CASSEIGFNGQGLTGELFF.

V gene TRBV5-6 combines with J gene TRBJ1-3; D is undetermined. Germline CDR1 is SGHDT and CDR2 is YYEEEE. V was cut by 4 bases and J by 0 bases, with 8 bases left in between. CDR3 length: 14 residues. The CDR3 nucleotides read TGTGCCAGCAGCCCGGGAAACTCTGGAAACACCATATATTTT. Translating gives CASSPGNSGNTIYF.